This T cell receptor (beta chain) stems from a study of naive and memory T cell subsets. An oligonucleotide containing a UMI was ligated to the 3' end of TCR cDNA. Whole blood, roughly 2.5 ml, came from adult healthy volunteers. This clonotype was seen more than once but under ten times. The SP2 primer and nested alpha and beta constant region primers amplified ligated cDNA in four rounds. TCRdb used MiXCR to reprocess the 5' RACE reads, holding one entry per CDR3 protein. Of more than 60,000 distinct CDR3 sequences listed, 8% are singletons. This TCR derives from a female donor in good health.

In nucleotides, the CDR3 is TGTGCCAGCAGCCAAGCAGGACAACAAAACATTCAGTACTTC. Translating it yields CASSQAGQQNIQYF. The chain carries TRBV3-1 and TRBJ2-4; tentatively, D is TRBD1 (5 bases). Germline-derived CDR1 and CDR2 are LGHDT and YNNKEL (reference sequence). With 1 base removed from V and 5 bases from J, the gap between germline ends came to 9 bases. There are 14 residues in the CDR3.